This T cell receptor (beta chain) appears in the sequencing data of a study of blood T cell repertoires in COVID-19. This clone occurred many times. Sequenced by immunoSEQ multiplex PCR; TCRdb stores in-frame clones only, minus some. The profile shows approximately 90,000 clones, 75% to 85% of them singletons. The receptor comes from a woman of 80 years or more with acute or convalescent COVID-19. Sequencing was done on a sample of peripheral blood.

CDR3 coding DNA: TGTGCCAGCAGCCTCGGGCCGAGCGGGGAGACCCAGTACTTC. The encoded protein is CASSLGPSGETQYF. The J gene is TRBJ2-5, the V gene TRBV11-3; D possibly corresponds to TRBD2 (6 bases). V lost 5 bases and J lost 5, with 15 bases in between. CDR3 length equals 14 residues. Germline CDR1 and CDR2: SGHNT and YENEEA.